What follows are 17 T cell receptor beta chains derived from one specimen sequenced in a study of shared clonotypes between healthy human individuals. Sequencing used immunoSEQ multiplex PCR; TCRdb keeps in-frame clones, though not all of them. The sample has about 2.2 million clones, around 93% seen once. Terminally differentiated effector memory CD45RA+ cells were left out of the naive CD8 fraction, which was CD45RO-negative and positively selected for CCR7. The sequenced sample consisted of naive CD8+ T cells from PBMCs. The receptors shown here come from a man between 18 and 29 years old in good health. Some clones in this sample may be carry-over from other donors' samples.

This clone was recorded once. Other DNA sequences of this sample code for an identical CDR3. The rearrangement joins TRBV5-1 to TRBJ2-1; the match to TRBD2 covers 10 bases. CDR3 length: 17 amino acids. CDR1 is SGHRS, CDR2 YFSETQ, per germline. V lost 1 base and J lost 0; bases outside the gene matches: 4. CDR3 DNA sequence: TGCGCCAGCAGCTTGCGGCCTAGCGGGAGCTCCTACAATGAGCAGTTCTTC. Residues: CASSLRPSGSSYNEQFF.

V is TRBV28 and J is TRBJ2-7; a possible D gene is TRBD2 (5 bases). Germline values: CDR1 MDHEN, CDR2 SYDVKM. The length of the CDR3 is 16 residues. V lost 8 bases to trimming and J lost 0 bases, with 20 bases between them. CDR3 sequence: CASSTRRSAPSYEQYF. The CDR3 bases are TGTGCCAGCTCAACGAGGAGGAGTGCCCCCTCCTACGAGCAGTACTTC.

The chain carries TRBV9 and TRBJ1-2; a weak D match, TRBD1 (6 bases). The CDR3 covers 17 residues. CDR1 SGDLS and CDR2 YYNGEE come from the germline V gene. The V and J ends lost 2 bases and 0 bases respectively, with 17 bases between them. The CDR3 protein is CASSVLGQPLTNYGYTF. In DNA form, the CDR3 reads TGTGCCAGCAGCGTCCTAGGACAGCCCCTTACTAACTATGGCTACACCTTC.

The CDR3 is CASSGRTDTQYF. CDR3 sequence (DNA): TGCGCCAGCAGCGGACGGACAGATACGCAGTATTTT. The rearrangement joins TRBV4-1 to TRBJ2-3, with D uncertain. V dropped 5 bases and J dropped 3 bases, with 6 bases sitting between them. CDR3 length: 12 amino acids. Germline V gives CDR1 MGHRA, CDR2 YSYEKL.

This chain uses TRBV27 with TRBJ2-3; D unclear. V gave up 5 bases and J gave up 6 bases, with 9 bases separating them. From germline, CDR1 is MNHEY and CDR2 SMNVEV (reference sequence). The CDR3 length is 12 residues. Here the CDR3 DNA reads TGTGCCAGCAGTCTGCAGCCCGATACGCAGTATTTT. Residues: CASSLQPDTQYF.

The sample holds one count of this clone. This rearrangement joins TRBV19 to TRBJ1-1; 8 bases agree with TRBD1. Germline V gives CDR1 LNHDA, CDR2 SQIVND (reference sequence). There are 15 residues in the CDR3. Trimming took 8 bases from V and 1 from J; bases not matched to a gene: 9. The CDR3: CASFPGGTGNTEAFF. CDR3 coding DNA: TGTGCCAGTTTTCCAGGGGGCACAGGGAACACTGAAGCTTTCTTT.

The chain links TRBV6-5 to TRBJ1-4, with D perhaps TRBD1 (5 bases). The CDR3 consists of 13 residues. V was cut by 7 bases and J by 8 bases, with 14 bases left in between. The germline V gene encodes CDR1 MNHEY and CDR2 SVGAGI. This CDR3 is CASTLYEGEKLFF. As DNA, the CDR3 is TGTGCCAGCACCCTATACGAGGGGGAAAAACTGTTTTTT.

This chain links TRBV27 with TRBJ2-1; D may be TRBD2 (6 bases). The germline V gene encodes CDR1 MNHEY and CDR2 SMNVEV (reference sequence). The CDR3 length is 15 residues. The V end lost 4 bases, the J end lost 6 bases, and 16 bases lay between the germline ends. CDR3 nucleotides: TGTGCCAGCAGTTCACGGTCTCATAGCGGCAATGAGCAGTTCTTC. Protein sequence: CASSSRSHSGNEQFF.

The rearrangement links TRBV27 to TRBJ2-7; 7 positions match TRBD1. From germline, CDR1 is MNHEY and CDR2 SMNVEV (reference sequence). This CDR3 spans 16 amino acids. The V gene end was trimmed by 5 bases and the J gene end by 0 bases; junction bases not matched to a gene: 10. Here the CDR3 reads CASSPSLGQNSYEQYF. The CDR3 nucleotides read TGTGCCAGCAGTCCGTCTCTGGGACAGAACTCCTACGAGCAGTACTTC.

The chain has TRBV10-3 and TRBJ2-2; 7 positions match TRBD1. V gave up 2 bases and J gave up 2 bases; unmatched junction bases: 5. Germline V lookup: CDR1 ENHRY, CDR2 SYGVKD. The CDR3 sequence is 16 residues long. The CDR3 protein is CAISEEDRVNTGELFF. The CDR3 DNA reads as TGTGCCATCAGTGAGGAAGACAGGGTCAACACCGGGGAGCTGTTTTTT.

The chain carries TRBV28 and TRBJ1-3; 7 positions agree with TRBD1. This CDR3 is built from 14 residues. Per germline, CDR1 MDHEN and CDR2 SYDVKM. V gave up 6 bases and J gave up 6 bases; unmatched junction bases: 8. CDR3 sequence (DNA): TGTGCCAGCAGAACGGACAGGTTTGAAAACACCATATATTTT. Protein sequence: CASRTDRFENTIYF.

Here the CDR3 DNA reads TGTGCCAGCAGCCCCCGATTGTCCGCGAACACTGAAGCTTTCTTT. It codes for CASSPRLSANTEAFF. The chain joins TRBV9 to TRBJ1-1; D call uncertain. Trimming pared 4 bases from V and 1 base from J, leaving 14 bases between. The CDR3 is made up of 15 amino acids. From germline, CDR1 is SGDLS and CDR2 YYNGEE.

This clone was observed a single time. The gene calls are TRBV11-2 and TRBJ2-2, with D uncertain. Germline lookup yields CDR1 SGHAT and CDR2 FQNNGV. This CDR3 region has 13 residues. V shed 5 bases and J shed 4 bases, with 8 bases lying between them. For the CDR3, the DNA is TGTGCCAGCAGCCCAGTCCTCACCGGGGAGCTGTTTTTT. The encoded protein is CASSPVLTGELFF. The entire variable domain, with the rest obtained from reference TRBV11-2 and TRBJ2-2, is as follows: EAGVAQSPRYKIIEKRQSVAFWCNPISGHATLYWYQQILGQGPKLLIQFQNNGVVDDSQLPKDRFSAERLKGVDSTLKIQPAKLEDSAVYLCASSPVLTGELFFGEGSRLTVL.

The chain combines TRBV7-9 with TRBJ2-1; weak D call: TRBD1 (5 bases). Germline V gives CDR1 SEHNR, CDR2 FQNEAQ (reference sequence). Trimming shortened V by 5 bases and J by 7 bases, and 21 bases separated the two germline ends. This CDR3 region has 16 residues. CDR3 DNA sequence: TGTGCCAGCAGCCCACTGGTAGGGGAAGTCAAGAATGAGCAGTTCTTC. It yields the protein CASSPLVGEVKNEQFF. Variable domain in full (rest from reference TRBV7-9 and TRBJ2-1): DTGVSQNPRHKITKRGQNVTFRCDPISEHNRLYWYRQTLGQGPEFLTYFQNEAQLEKSRLLSDRFSAERPKGSFSTLEIQRTEQGDSAMYLCASSPLVGEVKNEQFFGPGTRLTVL.

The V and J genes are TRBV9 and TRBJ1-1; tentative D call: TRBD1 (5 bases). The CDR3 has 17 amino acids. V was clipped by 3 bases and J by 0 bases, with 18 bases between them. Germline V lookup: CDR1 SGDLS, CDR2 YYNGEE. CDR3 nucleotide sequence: TGTGCCAGCAGCGCCTCGGGACTAGGATACATGAACACTGAAGCTTTCTTT. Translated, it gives CASSASGLGYMNTEAFF.

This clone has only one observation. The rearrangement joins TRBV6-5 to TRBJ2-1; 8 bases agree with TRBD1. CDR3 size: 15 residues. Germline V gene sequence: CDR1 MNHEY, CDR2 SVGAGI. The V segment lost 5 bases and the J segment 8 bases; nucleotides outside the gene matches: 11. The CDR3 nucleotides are TGTGCCAGCAGTAACGACAGGGGCGGGTTCGATGAGCAGTTCTTC. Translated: CASSNDRGGFDEQFF.

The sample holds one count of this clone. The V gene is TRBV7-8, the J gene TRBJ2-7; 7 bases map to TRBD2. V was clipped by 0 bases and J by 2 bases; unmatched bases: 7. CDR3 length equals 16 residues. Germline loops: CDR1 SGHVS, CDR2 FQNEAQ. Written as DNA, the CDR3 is TGTGCCAGCAGCTTAGCGACGGCTAGCGGAGCCTACGAGCAGTACTTC. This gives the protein CASSLATASGAYEQYF.